This T cell receptor (beta chain) is drawn from a study of blood T cells in healthy people across ages. General observations from the study: Changes in expanded clonotypes were possibly confounded, as the CMV status of donors was unknown. Fewer expanded clones and more diversity marked long-lived versus aged donors.

V was cut by 0 bases and J by 3 bases, with 6 bases left in between. This CDR3 has 13 amino acids. Germline V gives CDR1 SGHVS, CDR2 FQNEAQ. This clonotype was seen a handful of times. Antigen specificity is unknown. A J-beta primer mix and a sample-barcoded 5' primer were used in a second PCR of roughly 6 to 12 cycles. TCRdb re-called the 5' RACE reads with MiXCR, one entry per CDR3 protein. The table lists around 2 million distinct CDR3 sequences, 30% to 40% of them singletons, with more than 20% in the top ten. The amount of total RNA extracted per sample was at least 5.5 micrograms. V is TRBV7-8 and J is TRBJ2-7; D call uncertain. This receptor was taken from a human donor in good health. The specimen was blood. This CDR3 reads CASSLAKVYEQYF. CDR3 nucleotide sequence: TGTGCCAGCAGCTTAGCAAAGGTCTACGAGCAGTACTTC.